The T cell receptor (beta chain) under discussion was sequenced for a study of vaccination effects on CD4 cells after COVID-19 (dated by TCRdb to 2022 to 2024). Describing the broader study: Each participant got two doses of an mRNA SARS-CoV-2 vaccine, either BNT162b2 or mRNA-1273. A total of ten to eleven COVID-19 convalescent patients and a handful of SARS-CoV-2-naive healthy vaccine recipients were included in the full study. SARS-CoV-2 spike-specific CD4+ TCR repertoires were compared before and after mRNA vaccination in COVID-19 convalescent patients and in infection-naive vaccine recipients. The Oncomine TCR Beta short-read assay on an Illumina iSeq 100 was used to sequence cultures from other donors in the study. On the study overall, not on this receptor specifically: In healthy vaccine recipients, vaccine-induced clones were almost all SARS-CoV-2 mono-reactive, with only 1 of 255 being cross-reactive with common cold coronaviruses. The study was limited by a small number of convalescent patients, and early post-infection timepoints were lacking. Both infection-induced and vaccine-induced clones contracted markedly at late post-vaccination timepoints, which is consistent with waning T cell responses.

The ViraFEST assay stimulated PBMC with viral peptide pools and then used TCR sequencing to identify antigen-specific CD4+ T cell clonotypes by expansion. After more than nine days of culture, CD4+ T cells were isolated with the EasySep CD4+ T cell isolation kit. None of the healthy vaccine recipients had a prior SARS-CoV-2 infection, which was confirmed by nucleocapsid antibody tests that came back negative both before and after vaccination. Two million PBMC per well were cultured with 9 to 10 ug/ml peptides in IMDM containing around 4.6% human AB serum, roughly 10 IU/ml IL-2 and gentamicin. On days 3 and 7, half of the culture medium was replaced with fresh IL-2-containing medium. Each peptide stimulation condition was cultured in triplicate wells unless otherwise noted. PBMC were separated from whole blood using Ficoll-Paque Plus gradient centrifugation and were then either cryopreserved at -140C or used fresh. The overlapping peptide pools covered the spike proteins of SARS-CoV-2 and of the common cold coronaviruses HCoV-NL63, HCoV-OC43 and HCoV-229E. Genomic DNA was extracted from cultured CD4+ T cells with the QIAamp micro DNA kit.

Library preparation was by the immunoSEQ multiplex PCR assay. TCR beta CDR3 sequencing was performed on DNA from the cultured, isolated CD4+ T cells. The paper's processing steps were these. Non-productive TCR sequences were discarded, and reads were trimmed to the CDR3 region, with only CDR3s of 7 or more amino acids retained. The MANAFEST web app was used to pick out antigen-specific clonotypes by comparing their expansion in peptide wells with that in reference cultures. For clones to be considered positive, expansion at FDR<0.05 versus reference and all other wells, an odds ratio above 5, and a frequency above 0.1% in two replicate wells were required. Cross-reactive clonotypes were defined as significantly expanded in SARS-CoV-2 spike wells and in at least one common cold coronavirus spike condition. Using the stringdist R package, CDR3 similarity was measured by Levenshtein distance, and unrooted trees were constructed with ape in R 3.6.1. Imported from immuneACCESS, the table was reduced by TCRdb to in-frame sequences with V and J called. These copies leave out some clones; in studies compared against another copy, an unresolved V gene accounts for under half, and the cause of the remainder is not known. The V and J calls and clone size come from that table; D and trimming were worked out from the DNA. Here the sample has 55,000 or so clones; around 70% occur a single time. The top ten clonotypes cover 18% of the sample.

Compared with germline, V lacks 2 bases and J lacks 4 bases; bases without a gene match: 5. From a lookup of the germline V gene (reference sequence), CDR1 and CDR2 are WNHNN and SYGVQD. There are 15 amino acids in the CDR3, from cysteine to phenylalanine inclusive. The retained sequence is limited to the CDR3, 45 bases, with the frame set at the first base. In regard to this clone: Its antigen remains undetermined. Base qualities are not recorded, but no much larger clone differs from it by a single base.

The sequence derives from a human donor who received a COVID-19 vaccine. The rearrangement combines TRBV10-1 with TRBJ2-5, with TRBD2 matching 9 junction bases. Sequencing used CD4+ T cells from PBMCs cultured with SARS-CoV-2 spike peptides, obtained before COVID-19 vaccination. The cell subset or site label of this sample denotes: SARS-CoV-2 spike overlapping peptide pool stimulation. Here is the DNA: TGCGCCAGCAGTGAGGGCGGGAGGGCCGGAGAGACCCAGTACTTC. Its product reads: CASSEGGRAGETQYF.